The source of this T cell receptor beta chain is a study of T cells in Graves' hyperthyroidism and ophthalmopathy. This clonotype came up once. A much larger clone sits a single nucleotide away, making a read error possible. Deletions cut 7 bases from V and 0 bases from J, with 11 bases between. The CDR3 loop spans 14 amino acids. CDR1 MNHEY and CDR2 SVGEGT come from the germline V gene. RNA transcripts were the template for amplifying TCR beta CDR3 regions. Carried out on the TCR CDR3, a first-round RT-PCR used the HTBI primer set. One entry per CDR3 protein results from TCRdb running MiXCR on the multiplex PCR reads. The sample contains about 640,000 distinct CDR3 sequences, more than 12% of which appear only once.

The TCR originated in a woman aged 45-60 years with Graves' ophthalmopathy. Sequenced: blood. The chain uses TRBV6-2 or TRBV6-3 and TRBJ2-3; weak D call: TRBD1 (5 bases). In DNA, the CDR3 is TGTGCCAGCACAAACAGGCTTAGCACAGATACGCAGTATTTT. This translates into CASTNRLSTDTQYF.